These 19 T cell receptor beta chains originate from one sample sequenced in a study of blood T cell repertoires in COVID-19. TCRdb keeps only in-frame clones here, not all; method: immunoSEQ multiplex PCR. This sample has a few hundred thousand clones, with 65% to 90% found just once. The sample consisted of peripheral blood. Every receptor here comes from a woman aged 70-85 years with COVID-19, enrolled during active disease.

The genes are TRBV11-2 and TRBJ1-3; 8 positions agree with TRBD1. Losses at the gene ends were 3 bases for V and 4 bases for J; bases not matched to a gene: 8. The CDR3 runs 16 residues. The germline V gene encodes CDR1 SGHAT and CDR2 FQNNGV. The CDR3 is CASSLEGTGLGNTIYF. The CDR3 bases are TGTGCCAGCAGCTTGGAAGGGACAGGTTTAGGAAACACCATATATTTT.

CDR3 region: CASSPDQGGPATNEKLFF. The CDR3 coding sequence is TGTGCCAGTAGTCCCGACCAGGGAGGGCCGGCAACTAATGAAAAACTGTTTTTT. J is TRBJ1-4 and V is TRBV19; the D gene is possibly TRBD1 (5 bases). From germline, CDR1 is LNHDA and CDR2 SQIVND (reference sequence). Trimming pared 5 bases from V and 0 bases from J, leaving 19 bases between. The CDR3 consists of 18 residues.

The chain couples TRBV10-1 to TRBJ2-1; tentative D call: TRBD1 (6 bases). CDR1 is WNHNN and CDR2 is SYGVQD in the germline V gene (reference sequence). The CDR3 is 15 amino acids. V lost 4 bases and J lost 3, with 13 bases in between. CDR3 coding DNA: TGCGCCAGCAGTGGGACTCCGACAGGCTACAATGAGCAGTTCTTC. Amino acid sequence: CASSGTPTGYNEQFF.

This sequence joins TRBV18 and TRBJ1-2; D gene ambiguous. Germline values: CDR1 KGHSH, CDR2 LQKENI. The CDR3 spans 13 residues. V lost 0 bases, J lost 4 bases, and 6 bases lay in between. The CDR3 sequence is CASSPPLSYGYTF. The CDR3 nucleotides read TGTGCCAGCTCACCACCCCTGAGCTATGGCTACACCTTC.

The chain recombines TRBV7-9 with TRBJ2-3; the match to TRBD2 covers 7 bases. CDR3 length equals 13 residues. The J segment lost 8 bases and the V segment lost 0 bases, leaving 2 bases of the junction unmatched. Looked up from germline, CDR1 is SEHNR and CDR2 is FQNEAQ (reference sequence). This chain's CDR3 is CASSLAGGSTQYF. CDR3 DNA sequence: TGTGCCAGCAGCTTAGCGGGGGGGAGTACGCAGTATTTT.

V is TRBV7-9 and J is TRBJ2-1, with D possibly TRBD2 on 7 matching bases. CDR1 and CDR2 (germline): SEHNR, FQNEAQ (reference sequence). Trimming cost V 5 bases and J 4 bases, with 15 bases left between them. There are 15 residues in the CDR3. CDR3 nucleotide sequence: TGTGCCAGCAGCCCTCGGGGGGCCCAATACAATGAGCAGTTCTTC. This codes for CASSPRGAQYNEQFF.

The genes are TRBV19 and TRBJ1-5, with D possibly being TRBD1 (6 bases). There are 16 residues in the CDR3. Germline CDR1 and CDR2: LNHDA and SQIVND (reference sequence). Trimming took 7 bases from V and 0 from J, leaving 16 bases between them. CDR3 loop: CASIGGSAASNQPQHF. Here the CDR3 DNA reads TGTGCCAGTATAGGGGGAAGTGCGGCTAGCAATCAGCCCCAGCATTTT.

The V and J genes are TRBV19 and TRBJ1-5, with TRBD1 as a possible D gene (5 bases). The CDR3 covers 18 residues. Germline V gene lookup returns CDR1 LNHDA and CDR2 SQIVND (reference sequence). With 6 bases removed from V and 0 bases from J, the gap between germline ends came to 21 bases. The CDR3 DNA reads TGTGCCAGTAGGCCCGCAGTAGTGGGGGGACTTAGCAATCAGCCCCAGCATTTT. Translated: CASRPAVVGGLSNQPQHF.

The chain joins TRBV5-8 to TRBJ1-2; tentatively, D is TRBD1 (5 bases). V lost 5 bases to trimming and J lost 8 bases, with 13 bases between them. The germline V gene encodes CDR1 SGHTS and CDR2 YDEGEE. The CDR3 is 12 amino acids. The CDR3 DNA is TGTGCCAGCAGTTCAGGGTTCAGGGGCTACACCTTC. The encoded protein is CASSSGFRGYTF.

The chain combines TRBV20-1 with TRBJ1-2; TRBD1 agrees at 8 bases. The CDR3 contains 11 residues. Germline CDR1 reads DFQATT; CDR2 reads SNEGSKA (reference sequence). V shed 7 bases and J 11 bases; nucleotides not matched to a gene: 9. The CDR3 loop is CSGGQDQRYTF. The DNA of the CDR3 is TGCAGTGGGGGACAGGACCAACGGTACACCTTC.

This clone was observed a single time. The V and J genes are TRBV2 and TRBJ1-5, with 7 positions matching TRBD1. V lost 6 bases to trimming and J lost 5 bases; unmatched junction nucleotides: 10. Germline V gene lookup returns CDR1 SNHLY and CDR2 FYNNEI. CDR3 length: 15 amino acids. The CDR3 loop reads CASRLPGTEYQPQHF. DNA of the CDR3: TGTGCCAGCAGACTCCCCGGGACAGAATATCAGCCCCAGCATTTT.

The gene calls are TRBV7-8 and TRBJ1-6; TRBD1 is a possible D gene (6 bases). The CDR3 has 15 amino acids. V lost 5 bases and J lost 9, with 17 bases in between. Germline CDR1 SGHVS, CDR2 FQNEAQ. CDR3 coding DNA: TGTGCCAGCAGCGAGCGACAGGCTTTTCCTTCACCCCTCCACTTT. Translating gives CASSERQAFPSPLHF.

The chain uses TRBV2 and TRBJ2-2; 9 nucleotides agree with TRBD1. The CDR3 consists of 16 residues. V lost 1 base and J lost 2; bases outside the gene matches: 2. Germline loops: CDR1 SNHLY, CDR2 FYNNEI. The DNA for the CDR3 is TGTGCCAGCAGTGAAGGACAGGGGGGCAACACCGGGGAGCTGTTTTTT. Amino acid sequence: CASSEGQGGNTGELFF.

The chain has TRBV2 and TRBJ1-5; 7 nucleotides match TRBD1. The germline gives CDR1 SNHLY, CDR2 FYNNEI. V lost 6 bases, J lost 3 bases, and 2 bases stayed unmatched. The CDR3 is 13 amino acids. The CDR3 spells CASRGQFNQPQHF. The DNA of the CDR3 is TGTGCCAGCAGGGGACAGTTCAATCAGCCCCAGCATTTT.

A note on this clone: The same CDR3 is also encoded by other DNA sequences in this sample. The CDR3 loop is CASSIGREDTQYF. CDR3 DNA sequence: TGTGCCAGTAGTATAGGCCGAGAAGATACGCAGTATTTT. The V gene is TRBV19, the J gene TRBJ2-3; D unclear. The V gene lost 1 base and the J gene lost 5 bases, with 7 bases spanning the gap. Germline V gives CDR1 LNHDA, CDR2 SQIVND (reference sequence). The CDR3 is made up of 13 amino acids.

This sequence joins TRBV3-1 (or the pseudogene TRBV3-2) and TRBJ1-1; a weak D match, TRBD1 (5 bases). Germline values: CDR1 LGHDT, CDR2 YNNKEL (reference sequence). V lost 2 bases to trimming and J lost 10 bases, with 14 bases between them. The CDR3 has 13 amino acids. The CDR3 DNA sequence: TGTGCCAGCAGCCAAAAGGGGTTGGGGGGAGCTTTCTTT. Translating gives CASSQKGLGGAFF.

The V call is TRBV9, the J call TRBJ2-3, with a weak D call TRBD2 (5 bases). Germline assignment: CDR1 SGDLS and CDR2 YYNGEE. CDR3 length: 15 residues. V was cut by 0 bases and J by 5 bases, with 13 bases left in between. The CDR3 protein is CASSVGGETRDTQYF. The CDR3 region has the DNA TGTGCCAGCAGCGTAGGTGGGGAGACTCGAGATACGCAGTATTTT. The variable domain in full, with the rest retrieved from reference TRBV9 and TRBJ2-3, is DSGVTQTPKHLITATGQRVTLRCSPRSGDLSVYWYQQSLDQGLQFLIQYYNGEERAKGNILERFSAQQFPDLHSELNLSSLELGDSALYFCASSVGGETRDTQYFGPGTRLTVL.

The chain uses TRBV5-1 and TRBJ1-1, with no clear D. This CDR3 region has 14 residues. Germline CDR1 and CDR2: SGHRS and YFSETQ. Trimming took 0 bases from V and 5 from J, leaving 11 bases between them. CDR3 in amino acids: CASSLGSDFTEAFF. The CDR3 DNA follows: TGCGCCAGCAGCTTGGGTTCAGATTTTACTGAAGCTTTCTTT.

The J gene is TRBJ2-3, the V gene TRBV5-6, with TRBD1 as a possible D gene (5 bases). V dropped 0 bases and J dropped 0 bases, with 8 bases sitting between them. In germline, CDR1 is SGHDT, CDR2 YYEEEE. This CDR3 region has 15 residues. The CDR3 nucleotides are TGTGCCAGCAGCTTGGTCCCAGGGAGCACAGATACGCAGTATTTT. It codes for CASSLVPGSTDTQYF.